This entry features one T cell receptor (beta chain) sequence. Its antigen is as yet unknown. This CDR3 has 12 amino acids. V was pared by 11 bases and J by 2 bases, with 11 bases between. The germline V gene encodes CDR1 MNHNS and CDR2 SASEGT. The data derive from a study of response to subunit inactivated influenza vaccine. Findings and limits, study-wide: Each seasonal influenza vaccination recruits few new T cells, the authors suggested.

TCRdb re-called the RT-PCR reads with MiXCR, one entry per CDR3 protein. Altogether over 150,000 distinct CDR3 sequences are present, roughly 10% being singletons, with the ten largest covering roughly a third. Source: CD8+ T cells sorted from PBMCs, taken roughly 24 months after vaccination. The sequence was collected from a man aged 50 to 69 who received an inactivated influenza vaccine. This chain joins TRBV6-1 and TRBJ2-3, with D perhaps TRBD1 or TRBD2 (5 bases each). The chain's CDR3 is CAAGALTDTQYF. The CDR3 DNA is TGTGCCGCCGGGGCGCTCACAGATACGCAGTATTTT.